The source of this T cell receptor beta chain is a study of shared clonotypes between healthy human individuals. Study-level information: Each donor's CD4 naive and CD4 memory cells filled three plates apiece, CD8 naive two, and CD8 memory one.

The study's findings and limits: Generally, estimated richness proved larger in naive subsets than it did in memory subsets. Sampling covered nothing but blood. Tissue TCR repertoires likely differ from those found in blood.

On this clone: What it recognizes is unknown.

For every subset, genomic DNA was evenly distributed across several immunoSEQ plates. The repertoire was sequenced with immunoSEQ multiplex PCR; TCRdb's copy has only in-frame clones and lacks some. The table includes a few million clones, less than 95% detected once. The ends were cut back, 0 bases at V and 2 bases at J, with 2 bases in the middle. Germline V gives CDR1 MDHEN, CDR2 SYDVKM. The CDR3 runs to 12 residues. This rearrangement joins TRBV28 to TRBJ2-7; D is unclear. This receptor was obtained from a man younger than 35 in good health. Some clones in this sample may be carry-over from other donors' samples. The specimen was naive CD4+ T cells from PBMCs. Documented subset: CD45RA+ positively selected. CDR3 loop: CASSLWTYEQYF. CDR3 in DNA: TGTGCCAGCAGTTTATGGACCTACGAGCAGTACTTC.